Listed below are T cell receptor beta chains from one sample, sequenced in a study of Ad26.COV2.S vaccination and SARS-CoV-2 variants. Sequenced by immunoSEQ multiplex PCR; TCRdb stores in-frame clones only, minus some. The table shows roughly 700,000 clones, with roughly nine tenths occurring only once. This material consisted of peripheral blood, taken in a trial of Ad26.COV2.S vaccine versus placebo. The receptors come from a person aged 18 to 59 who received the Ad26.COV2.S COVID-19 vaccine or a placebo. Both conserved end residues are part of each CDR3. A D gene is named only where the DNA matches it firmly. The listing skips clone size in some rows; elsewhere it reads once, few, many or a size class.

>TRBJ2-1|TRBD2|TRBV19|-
TGTGCCAGTAGTATAGGCGGTAGCGGGAGGCTATACAATGAGCAGTTCTTC
CASSIGGSGRLYNEQFF
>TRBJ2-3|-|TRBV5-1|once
TGCGCCAGCAGCAACCTCGGGGGCGGGACCACAGATACGCAGTATTTT
CASSNLGGGTTDTQYF
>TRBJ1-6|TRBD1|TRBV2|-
TGTGCCAGCTACAGGGGGGATTTATATAATTCACCCCTCCACTTT
CASYRGDLYNSPLHF
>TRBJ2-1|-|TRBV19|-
TGTGCCAGTAGTATAGATAAAGCGGGGACATACAATGAGCAGTTCTTC
CASSIDKAGTYNEQFF
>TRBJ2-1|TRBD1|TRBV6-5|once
TGTGCCAGCAGTCTCGGACAGGGTAGGAGGGATGAGCAGTTCTTC
CASSLGQGRRDEQFF
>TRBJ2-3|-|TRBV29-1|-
TGCAGCGTCCCTCGGTCGCCCACAGATACGCAGTATTTT
CSVPRSPTDTQYF
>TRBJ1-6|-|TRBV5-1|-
TGCGCCAGCAGCTTAGCAGGACAGCTTAATTCACCCCTCCACTTT
CASSLAGQLNSPLHF
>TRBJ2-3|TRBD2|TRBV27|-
TGTGCCAGCAGTCTGGCTTCGCGGGGGGGCACAGATACGCAGTATTTT
CASSLASRGGTDTQYF
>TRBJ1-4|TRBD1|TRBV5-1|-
TGCGCCAGCAGCTTGGGGACAGGGACGGCTAATGAAAAACTGTTTTTT
CASSLGTGTANEKLFF
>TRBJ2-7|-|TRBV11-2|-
TGTGCCAGCAGCTTGGGGAGATTGGAGTACTTC
CASSLGRLEYF
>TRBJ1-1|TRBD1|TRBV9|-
TGTGCCAGCAGCGGACAGGGGGCCGGATCTGAAGCTTTCTTT
CASSGQGAGSEAFF
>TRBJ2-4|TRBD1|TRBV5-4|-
TGTGCCAGCACCCGGCCCGGGACAGGTAACATTCAGTACTTC
CASTRPGTGNIQYF
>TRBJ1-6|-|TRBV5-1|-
TGCGCCAGCAGCTTGGGAGGAGGGATGGAGTCACCCCTCCACTTT
CASSLGGGMESPLHF
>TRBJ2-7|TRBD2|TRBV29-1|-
TGCAGCGTGGCGGGGGGTAGCGGCGACTACGAGCAGTACTTC
CSVAGGSGDYEQYF
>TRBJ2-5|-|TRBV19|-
TGTGCCAGTAGTTCCGACAGGTTCCGAGAGACCCAGTACTTC
CASSSDRFRETQYF
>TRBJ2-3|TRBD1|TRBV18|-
TGTGCCAGCTCCCCCGGACAGGGAAGCACAGATACGCAGTATTTT
CASSPGQGSTDTQYF
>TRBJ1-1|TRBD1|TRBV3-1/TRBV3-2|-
TGTGCCAGCAGCCAACAGGGGGTGCGCACTGAAGCTTTCTTT
CASSQQGVRTEAFF
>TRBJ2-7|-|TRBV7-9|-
TGTGCCAGCAGCCCCCTGGAGAGCTCCTACGAGCAGTACTTC
CASSPLESSYEQYF
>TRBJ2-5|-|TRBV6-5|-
TGTGCCAGCAGTTACTCGAGGCCGAACCAAGAGACCCAGTACTTC
CASSYSRPNQETQYF
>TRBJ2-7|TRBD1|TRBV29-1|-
TGCAGCGCCATGACAGGGGTTGGCGAGCAGTACTTC
CSAMTGVGEQYF
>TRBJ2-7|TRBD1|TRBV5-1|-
TGCGCCAGCAGCTCACAGGGGCTCAGGTACGAGCAGTACTTC
CASSSQGLRYEQYF
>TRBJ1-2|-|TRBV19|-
TGTGCCAGTAGCCCTCAGGGCGCGTTGCGTGGCTACACCTTC
CASSPQGALRGYTF
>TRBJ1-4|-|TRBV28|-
TGTGCCAGCAGTTTCGGGGGAACTAATGAAAAACTGTTTTTT
CASSFGGTNEKLFF
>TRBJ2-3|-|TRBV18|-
TGTGCCAGCTCACCACCGGGCACAGATACGCAGTATTTT
CASSPPGTDTQYF
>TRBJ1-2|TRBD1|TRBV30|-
TGTGCCTGGAGTGTACAGGGGCCGGGTGGCTACACCTTC
CAWSVQGPGGYTF
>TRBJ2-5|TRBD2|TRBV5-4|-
TGTGCCAGCAGCTCCGCTAGCGGGAGCCAAGAGACCCAGTACTTC
CASSSASGSQETQYF
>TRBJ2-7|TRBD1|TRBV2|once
TGTGCCAGCAGGGACCAACAGGGGGCGGGGTACGAGCAGTACTTC
CASRDQQGAGYEQYF
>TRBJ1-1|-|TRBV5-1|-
TGCGCCAGCAGCTTAGAGGGCCCCCTTCCTGAAGCTTTCTTT
CASSLEGPLPEAFF
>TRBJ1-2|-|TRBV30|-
TGTGCCTGGAGTGTACTGGCAACCAAGGGCTACACCTTC
CAWSVLATKGYTF
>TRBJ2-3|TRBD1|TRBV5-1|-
TGCGCCAGCAGCTTGGGACAGGGACAAGATACGCAGTATTTT
CASSLGQGQDTQYF
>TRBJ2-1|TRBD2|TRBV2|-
TGTGCCAGCAGTGAAGGGGGTGGGCTAGCGGGAGGCTATGAGCAGTTCTTC
CASSEGGGLAGGYEQFF
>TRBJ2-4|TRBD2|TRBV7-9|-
TGTGCCAGCAGCTTAGGGGGAGCGGGATACATTCAGTACTTC
CASSLGGAGYIQYF
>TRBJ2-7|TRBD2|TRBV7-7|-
TGTGCCAGCAGCTTAGGGGAGGGGTCTTCCTACGAGCAGTACTTC
CASSLGEGSSYEQYF
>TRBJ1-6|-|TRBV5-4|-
TGTGCCAGCAGCTGGGGGCACAGGGCGAATTCACCCCTCCACTTT
CASSWGHRANSPLHF
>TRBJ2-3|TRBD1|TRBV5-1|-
TGCGCCAGCAGCTTAGGACAGGGGTTTGCAGATACGCAGTATTTT
CASSLGQGFADTQYF
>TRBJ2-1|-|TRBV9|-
TGTGCCAGCAGCCCAAGGACAGTCGCGTTTGGCAATGAGCAGTTCTTC
CASSPRTVAFGNEQFF
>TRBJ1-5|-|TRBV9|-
TGTGCCAGCAGCACCCAATGGAATCAGCCCCAGCATTTT
CASSTQWNQPQHF
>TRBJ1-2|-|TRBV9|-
TGTGCCAGCAGCGTAGGAACAGAAGACTATGGCTACACCTTC
CASSVGTEDYGYTF
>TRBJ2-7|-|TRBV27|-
TGTGCCAGCAGTCCGAGAGGGAGCAGGGCCGGGGAGCAGTACTTC
CASSPRGSRAGEQYF
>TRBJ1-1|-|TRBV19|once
TGTGCCAGTAGTCCCCCCGGTGGGAACACTGAAGCTTTCTTT
CASSPPGGNTEAFF
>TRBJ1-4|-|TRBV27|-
TGTGCCAGCAGAAACCGCGGACGGCCTAATGAAAAACTGTTTTTT
CASRNRGRPNEKLFF
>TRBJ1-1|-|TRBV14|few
TGTGCCAGCAGCCGGATGGGGGCGGTAAGCACTGAAGCTTTCTTT
CASSRMGAVSTEAFF
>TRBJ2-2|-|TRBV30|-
TGTGCCTGGAGCGGCGATTCCGGGGAGCTGTTTTTT
CAWSGDSGELFF
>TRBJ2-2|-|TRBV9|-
TGTGCCAGCAGCGTATACGGGGCCAACACCGGGGAGCTGTTTTTT
CASSVYGANTGELFF
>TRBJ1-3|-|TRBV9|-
TGTGCCAGCAGCGATTTTGGAAGCTCTGGAAACACCATATATTTT
CASSDFGSSGNTIYF
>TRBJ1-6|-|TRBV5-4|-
TGTGCCAGCAGCTTGGGTGGGCGACAGCACTATAATTCACCCCTCCACTTT
CASSLGGRQHYNSPLHF
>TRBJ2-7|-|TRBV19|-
TGTGCCAGTAGTATCAGGCAGGGCGGCTACGAGCAGTACTTC
CASSIRQGGYEQYF
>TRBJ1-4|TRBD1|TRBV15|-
TGTGCCACCAGCAGGATGGAGACAGGGTTTGAAAAACTGTTTTTT
CATSRMETGFEKLFF
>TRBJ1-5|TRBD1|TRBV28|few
TGTGCCAGCAGATCGGGACAGGGGACTGCGAAGGCCCAGCATTTT
CASRSGQGTAKAQHF
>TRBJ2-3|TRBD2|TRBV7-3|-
TGTGCCAGCAGCTTAGCCAGACTAGCGGGGGGCCCCACAGATACGCAGTATTTT
CASSLARLAGGPTDTQYF
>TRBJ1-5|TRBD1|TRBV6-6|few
TGTGCCAGCAGTCCCATCACAGGGGACCAGCCCCAGCATTTT
CASSPITGDQPQHF
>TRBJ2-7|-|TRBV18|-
TGTGCCAGCTCACCACGGGGCCGGAGCTCCTACGAGCAGTACTTC
CASSPRGRSSYEQYF
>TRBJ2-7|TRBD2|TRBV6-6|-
TGTGCCAGCAGTTACCCCGGGAGGGTGGGAATCGGGCAGTACTTC
CASSYPGRVGIGQYF
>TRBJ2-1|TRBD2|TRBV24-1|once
TGTGCCACCAGTGATGGTGCGGGAGGCACTCACAACGAGCAGTTCTTC
CATSDGAGGTHNEQFF
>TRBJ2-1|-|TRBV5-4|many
TGTGCCAGCAGCTTAATACAGGGACGAGCCAATGAGCAGTTCTTC
CASSLIQGRANEQFF
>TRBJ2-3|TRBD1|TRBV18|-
TGTGCCAGCTCACCAGTCCGGGACAGGGGTGGTGATACGCAGTATTTT
CASSPVRDRGGDTQYF
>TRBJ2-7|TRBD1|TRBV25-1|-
TGTGCCAGCAGTGAATTTGCCGGGACAGCCAACTACGAGCAGTACTTC
CASSEFAGTANYEQYF
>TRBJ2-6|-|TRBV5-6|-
TGTGCCAGCAGCTTGCGGCGGAAGAACACTGGGGCCAACGTCCTGACTTTC
CASSLRRKNTGANVLTF
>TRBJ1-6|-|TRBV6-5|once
TGTGCCAGCAGTTACGAGGCGCGCGGAGATTCACCCCTCCACTTT
CASSYEARGDSPLHF